The clone carrying this T cell receptor (beta chain) was detected ten times or more. Its specificity is unknown. These data originate in a study of molecular identifiers for immune sequencing clone quantification. Findings of the study overall: The study reportedly detected spiked Jurkat TCR RNA from one cell among about a million naive cells. Over 97% of effector molecules, but under 1% in naive cells, were held by clones with more than 20 RNA copies.

MiXCR, applied by TCRdb to the PCR reads, yields one record per CDR3 protein. The table shows some 320,000 distinct CDR3 sequences, with about a fifth occurring only once. CD8+CD4-CCR7+CD45RA+ cells were sorted as naive CD8 T cells. Sequencing input: naive CD8+ T cells from blood, with Jurkat cell RNA spiked in. Sample subset: FACS-sorted CD8+CD4-CCR7+CD45RA+ naive T cells. The source of this sequence is a human donor in good health. Some libraries in this study had Jurkat cell RNA spiked in.

DNA of the CDR3: TGTGCCAGCAGCGCGGGCCCGAGGCGGAGGCCAATCTCTTGG. Its protein product is CASSAGPRRRPISW. This chain uses TRBV21-1 with TRBJ2-5; TRBD2 is taken as the D call from the table, unchecked against the DNA. TRBV21-1 is recorded as a pseudogene. This CDR3 has 14 residues.